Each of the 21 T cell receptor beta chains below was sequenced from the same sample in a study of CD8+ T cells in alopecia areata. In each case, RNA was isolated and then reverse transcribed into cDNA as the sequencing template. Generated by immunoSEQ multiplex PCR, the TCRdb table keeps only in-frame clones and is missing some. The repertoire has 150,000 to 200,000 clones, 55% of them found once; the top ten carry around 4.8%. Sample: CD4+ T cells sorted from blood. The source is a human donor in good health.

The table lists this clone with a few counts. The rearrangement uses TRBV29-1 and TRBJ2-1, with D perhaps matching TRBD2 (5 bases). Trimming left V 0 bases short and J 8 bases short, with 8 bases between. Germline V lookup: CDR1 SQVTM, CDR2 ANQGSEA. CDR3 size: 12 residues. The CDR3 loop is CSVEELRDEQFF. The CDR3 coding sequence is TGCAGCGTTGAAGAGTTGAGGGATGAGCAGTTCTTC.

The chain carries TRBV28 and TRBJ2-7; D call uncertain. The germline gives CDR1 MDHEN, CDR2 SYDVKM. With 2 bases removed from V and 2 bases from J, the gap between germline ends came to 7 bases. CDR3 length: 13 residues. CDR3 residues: CASSLRQPYEQYF. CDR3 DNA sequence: TGTGCCAGCAGTTTACGGCAGCCCTACGAGCAGTACTTC.

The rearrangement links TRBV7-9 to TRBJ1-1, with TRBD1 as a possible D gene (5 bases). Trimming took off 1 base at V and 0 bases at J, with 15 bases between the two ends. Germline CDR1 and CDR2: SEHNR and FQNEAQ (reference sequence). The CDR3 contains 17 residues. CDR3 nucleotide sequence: TGTGCCAGCAGCTTAGGGCAGGGCAGGTGGGTGAACACTGAAGCTTTCTTT. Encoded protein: CASSLGQGRWVNTEAFF.

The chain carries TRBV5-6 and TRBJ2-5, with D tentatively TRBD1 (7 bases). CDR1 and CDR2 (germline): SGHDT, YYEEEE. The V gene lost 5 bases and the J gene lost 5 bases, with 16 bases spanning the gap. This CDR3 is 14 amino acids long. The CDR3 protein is CASRPTGAGETQYF. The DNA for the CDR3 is TGTGCCAGCAGACCAACAGGGGCGGGGGAGACCCAGTACTTC.

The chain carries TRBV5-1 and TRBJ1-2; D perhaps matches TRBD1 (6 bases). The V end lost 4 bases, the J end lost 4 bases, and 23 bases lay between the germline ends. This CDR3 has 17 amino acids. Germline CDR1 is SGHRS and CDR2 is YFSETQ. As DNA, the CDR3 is TGCGCCAGCAGCACAACCCAGGGGACTGCGGGGGTCTATGGCTACACCTTC. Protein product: CASSTTQGTAGVYGYTF. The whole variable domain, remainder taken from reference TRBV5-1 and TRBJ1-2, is KAGVTQTPRYLIKTRGQQVTLSCSPISGHRSVSWYQQTPGQGLQFLFEYFSETQRNKGNFPGRFSGRQFSNSRSEMNVSTLELGDSALYLCASSTTQGTAGVYGYTFGSGTRLTVV.

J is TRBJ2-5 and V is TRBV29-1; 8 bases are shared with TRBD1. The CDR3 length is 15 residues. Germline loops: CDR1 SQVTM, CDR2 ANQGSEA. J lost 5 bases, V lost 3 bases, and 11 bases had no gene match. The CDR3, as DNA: TGCAGCGTTGAGACAAACAGGGGGGTCGTCGAGACCCAGTACTTC. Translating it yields CSVETNRGVVETQYF.

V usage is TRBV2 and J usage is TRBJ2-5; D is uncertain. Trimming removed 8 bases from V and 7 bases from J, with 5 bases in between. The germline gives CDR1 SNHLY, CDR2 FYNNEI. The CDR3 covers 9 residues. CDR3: CASGTTQYF. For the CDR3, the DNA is TGTGCCAGCGGCACGACCCAGTACTTC.

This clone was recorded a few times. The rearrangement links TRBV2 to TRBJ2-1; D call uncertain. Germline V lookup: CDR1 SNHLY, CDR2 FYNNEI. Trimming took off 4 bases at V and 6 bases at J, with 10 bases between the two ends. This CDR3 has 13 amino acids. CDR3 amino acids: CASSVQKFNEQFF. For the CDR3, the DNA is TGTGCCAGCAGTGTACAGAAGTTCAATGAGCAGTTCTTC.

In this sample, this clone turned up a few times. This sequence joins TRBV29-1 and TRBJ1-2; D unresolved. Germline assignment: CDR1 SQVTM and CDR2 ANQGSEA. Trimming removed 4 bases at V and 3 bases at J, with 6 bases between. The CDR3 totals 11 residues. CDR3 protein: CSVGSYYGYTF. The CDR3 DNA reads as TGCAGCGTTGGGTCATACTATGGCTACACCTTC. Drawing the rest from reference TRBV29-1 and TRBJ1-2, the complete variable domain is SAVISQKPSRDICQRGTSLTIQCQVDSQVTMMFWYRQQPGQSLTLIATANQGSEATYESGFVIDKFPISRPNLTFSTLTVSNMSPEDSSIYLCSVGSYYGYTFGSGTRLTVV.

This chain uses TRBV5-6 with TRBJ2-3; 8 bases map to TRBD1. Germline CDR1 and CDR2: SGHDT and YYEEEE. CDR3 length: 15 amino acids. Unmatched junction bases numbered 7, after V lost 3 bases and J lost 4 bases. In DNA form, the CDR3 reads TGTGCCAGCAGCTGGGACAGGAAGACAGCAGATACGCAGTATTTT. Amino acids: CASSWDRKTADTQYF.

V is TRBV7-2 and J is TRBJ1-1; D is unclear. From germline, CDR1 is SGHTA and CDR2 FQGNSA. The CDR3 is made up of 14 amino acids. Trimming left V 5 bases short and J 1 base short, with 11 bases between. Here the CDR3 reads CASSLWAENTEAFF. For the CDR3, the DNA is TGTGCCAGCAGCCTTTGGGCAGAGAACACTGAAGCTTTCTTT.

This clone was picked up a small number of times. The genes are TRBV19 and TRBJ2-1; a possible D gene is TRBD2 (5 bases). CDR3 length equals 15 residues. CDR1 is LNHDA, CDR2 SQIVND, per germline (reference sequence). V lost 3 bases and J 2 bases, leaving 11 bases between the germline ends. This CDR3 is CASSIVVGAYNEQFF. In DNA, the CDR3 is TGTGCCAGTAGTATCGTAGTCGGGGCCTACAATGAGCAGTTCTTC.

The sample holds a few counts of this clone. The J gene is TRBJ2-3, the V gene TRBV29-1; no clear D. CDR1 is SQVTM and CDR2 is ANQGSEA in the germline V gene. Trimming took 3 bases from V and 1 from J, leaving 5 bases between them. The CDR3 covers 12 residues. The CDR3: CSVERRTDTQYF. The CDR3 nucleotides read TGCAGCGTTGAGAGGCGCACAGATACGCAGTATTTT.

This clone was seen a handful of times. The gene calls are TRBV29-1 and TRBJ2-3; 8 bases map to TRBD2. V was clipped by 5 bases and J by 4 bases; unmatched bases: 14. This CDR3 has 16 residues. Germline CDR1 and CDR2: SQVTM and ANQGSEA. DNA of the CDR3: TGCAGCGTTAGTCTCTCCTCGGCGGGAGGAGCAGATACGCAGTATTTT. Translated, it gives CSVSLSSAGGADTQYF.

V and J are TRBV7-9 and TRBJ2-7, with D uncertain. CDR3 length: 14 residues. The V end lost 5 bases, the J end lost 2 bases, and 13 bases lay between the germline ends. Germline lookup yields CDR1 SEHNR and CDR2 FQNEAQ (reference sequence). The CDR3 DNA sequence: TGTGCCAGCAGCACAGTTCGACCCCCCTACGAGCAGTACTTC. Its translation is CASSTVRPPYEQYF.

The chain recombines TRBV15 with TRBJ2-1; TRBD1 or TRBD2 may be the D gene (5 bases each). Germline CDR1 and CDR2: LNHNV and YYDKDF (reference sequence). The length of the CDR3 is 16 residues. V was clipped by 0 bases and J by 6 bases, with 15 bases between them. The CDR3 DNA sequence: TGTGCCACCAGCAGAGAAAGGGGACGTTTCTCCAATGAGCAGTTCTTC. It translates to CATSRERGRFSNEQFF.

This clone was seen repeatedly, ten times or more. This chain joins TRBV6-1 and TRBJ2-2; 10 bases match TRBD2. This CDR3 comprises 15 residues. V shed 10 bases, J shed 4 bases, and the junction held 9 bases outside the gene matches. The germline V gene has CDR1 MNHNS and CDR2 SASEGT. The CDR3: CATPLAGISTGELFF. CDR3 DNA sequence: TGTGCCACCCCACTAGCGGGAATAAGCACCGGGGAGCTGTTTTTT.

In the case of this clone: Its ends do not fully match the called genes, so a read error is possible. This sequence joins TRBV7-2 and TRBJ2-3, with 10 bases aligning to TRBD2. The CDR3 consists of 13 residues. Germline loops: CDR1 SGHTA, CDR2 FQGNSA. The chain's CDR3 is CASSSTGTSVGSF. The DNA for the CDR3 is TGTGCCAGCAGCTCCACCGGGACTAGCGTTGGGAGCTTT.

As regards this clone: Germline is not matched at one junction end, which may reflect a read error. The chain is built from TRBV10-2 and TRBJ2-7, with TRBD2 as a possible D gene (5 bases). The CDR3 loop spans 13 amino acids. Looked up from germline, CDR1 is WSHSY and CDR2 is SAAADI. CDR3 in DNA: TGCACCAGCAGTGACCCGGGAAGAACCGAGCAGTACTTC. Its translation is CTSSDPGRTEQYF.

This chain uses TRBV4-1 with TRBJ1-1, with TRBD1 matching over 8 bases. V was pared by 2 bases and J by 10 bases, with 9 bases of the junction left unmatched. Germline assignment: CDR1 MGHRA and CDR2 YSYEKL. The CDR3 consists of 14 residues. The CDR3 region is CASSQPTSDRVAFF. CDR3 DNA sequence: TGCGCCAGCAGCCAACCTACTTCGGACAGGGTAGCTTTCTTT.

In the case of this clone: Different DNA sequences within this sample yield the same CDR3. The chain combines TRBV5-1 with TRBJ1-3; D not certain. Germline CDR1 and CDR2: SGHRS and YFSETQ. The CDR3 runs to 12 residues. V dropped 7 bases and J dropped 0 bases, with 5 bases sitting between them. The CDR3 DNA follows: TGCGCCAGCCGGAGCTCTGGAAACACCATATATTTT. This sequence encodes CASRSSGNTIYF.